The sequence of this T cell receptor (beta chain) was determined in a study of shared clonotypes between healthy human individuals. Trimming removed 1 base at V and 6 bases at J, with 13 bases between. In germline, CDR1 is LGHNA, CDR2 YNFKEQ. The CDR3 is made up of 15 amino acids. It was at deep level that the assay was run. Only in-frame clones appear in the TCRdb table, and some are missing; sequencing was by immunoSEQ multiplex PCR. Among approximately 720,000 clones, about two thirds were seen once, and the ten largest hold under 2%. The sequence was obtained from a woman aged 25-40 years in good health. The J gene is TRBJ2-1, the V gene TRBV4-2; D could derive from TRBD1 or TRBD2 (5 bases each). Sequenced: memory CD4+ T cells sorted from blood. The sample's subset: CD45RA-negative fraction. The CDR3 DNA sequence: TGTGCCAGCAGCCAAGTCGAGGGGTTTTCCAATGAGCAGTTCTTC. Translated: CASSQVEGFSNEQFF.